Sequencing of this T cell receptor beta chain was carried out in a study of human T cells and chemical hapten exposure. Study at large: Diphenylcyclopropenone doses were given weekly to the scalps of patients across the approximately 24-week study.

The time point here: patch test 2, 6 weeks after DPC sensitization. Treatment noted: therapeutic diphenylcyclopropenone sensitization with weekly scalp DPC. CDR3 length: 19 residues. V lost 0 bases, J lost 1 base, and 18 bases lay in between. Germline V gives CDR1 LGHNA, CDR2 YSLEER. TCRdb itself ran the RACE reads through MiXCR, one entry per CDR3 protein. This repertoire shows about 40,000 distinct CDR3 sequences, 8.5% to 10% found once; its top ten account for approximately 16%. The sample holds many counts of this clonotype. Its antigen is not identified. Findings and caveats of the study: Donors had alopecia, so their immune response may differ from healthy people's. TCRs at a frequency above 1 in 1000 stayed unchanged with DPC sensitization.

Source: whole blood, taken in connection with sensitization to the hapten diphenylcyclopropenone (DPC). The clonotype was recovered from a middle-aged woman with alopecia areata. Some clones in this sample may be carry-over from other donors' samples. This chain links TRBV4-3 with TRBJ2-2, with D unresolved. This CDR3 is CASSQDWVQTTWNTGELFF. The CDR3 DNA is TGCGCCAGCAGCCAAGATTGGGTGCAGACCACATGGAACACCGGGGAGCTGTTTTTT.